Presented here are 20 T cell receptor beta chains from one specimen sequenced in a study of blood T cell repertoires in COVID-19. Generated by immunoSEQ multiplex PCR, the TCRdb table keeps only in-frame clones and is missing some. The sample comprises some 120,000 clones, about 79% of which are singletons, and roughly 15% rests with the top ten. The sequenced sample consisted of peripheral blood. Receptors were obtained from a woman between 45 and 65 years old with acute or convalescent COVID-19.

The gene calls are TRBV3-1 (or the pseudogene TRBV3-2) and TRBJ1-1; TRBD1 agrees at 10 bases. Germline CDR1 and CDR2: LGHDT and YNNKEL (reference sequence). The CDR3 consists of 16 residues. With 3 bases clipped from V and 6 bases from J, the junction kept 10 bases outside the gene matches. The CDR3 spells CASSHSDRGNRAEAFF. The CDR3 nucleotides read TGTGCCAGCAGCCACTCGGACAGGGGGAATAGGGCTGAAGCTTTCTTT.

The rearrangement joins TRBV24-1 to TRBJ2-1; D is perhaps TRBD1 (6 bases). V shed 0 bases and J shed 2 bases, with 10 bases lying between them. The CDR3 extends over 16 amino acids. From germline, CDR1 is KGHDR and CDR2 SFDVKD. The CDR3 DNA follows: TGTGCCACCAGTGATTTGGACCAGGGGCCCTACAATGAGCAGTTCTTC. Translating it yields CATSDLDQGPYNEQFF.

This chain joins TRBV28 and TRBJ1-2; the D is unclear. There are 12 residues in the CDR3. Trimming stripped 4 bases from V and 5 bases from J, with 8 bases between. CDR1 and CDR2 from the germline V gene are MDHEN and SYDVKM. The CDR3, as DNA: TGTGCCAGCAGTTCCCTTACTTATGGCTACACCTTC. Translation: CASSSLTYGYTF.

The CDR3 loop reads CASSFGGRTEAFF. The DNA of the CDR3 is TGTGCCAGCAGTTTCGGAGGTCGCACTGAAGCTTTCTTT. This chain links TRBV12-3 or TRBV12-4 with TRBJ1-1; D is unresolved. The CDR3 extends over 13 amino acids. Trimming left V 3 bases short and J 4 bases short, with 9 bases between.

The chain carries TRBV18 and TRBJ1-4; TRBD1 agrees at 9 bases. The length of the CDR3 is 17 residues. The V and J ends lost 3 bases and 2 bases, in that order; junction bases with no gene match: 7. Germline lookup yields CDR1 KGHSH and CDR2 LQKENI. The CDR3 reads CASSPPVGQGTNEKLFF. As DNA, the CDR3 is TGTGCCAGCTCACCGCCTGTGGGACAGGGTACTAATGAAAAACTGTTTTTT.

This chain connects TRBV10-2 to TRBJ1-2; TRBD1 aligns across 7 bases. CDR3 length: 14 residues. J was trimmed by 7 bases and V by 6 bases; bases with no gene match: 11. Per the germline V gene, CDR1 is WSHSY and CDR2 is SAAADI. The CDR3 region has the DNA TGCGCCAGCAGCGGGCGTCAGGGGGTCCGTGGCTACACCTTC. It yields the protein CASSGRQGVRGYTF.

The chain has TRBV9 and TRBJ1-1, with TRBD1 matching 8 bases. The CDR3 has 13 amino acids. The V gene's germline CDR1 is SGDLS and CDR2 YYNGEE. The V and J ends lost 2 bases and 5 bases, in that order; junction bases with no gene match: 2. The CDR3 is CASSVTGGTEAFF. The CDR3 DNA follows: TGTGCCAGCAGCGTTACAGGGGGGACTGAAGCTTTCTTT.

The rearrangement links TRBV4-2 to TRBJ2-3, with 12 bases aligning to TRBD1. The germline CDR1 and CDR2 sequences are LGHNA and YNFKEQ. V shed 1 base, J shed 4 bases, and the junction held 6 bases outside the gene matches. This CDR3 comprises 17 residues. In nucleotides, the CDR3 is TGTGCCAGCAGCCAAGGGGGGACAGGGGGCAGGTCAGATACGCAGTATTTT. Its translation is CASSQGGTGGRSDTQYF.

V usage is TRBV25-1 and J usage is TRBJ2-2; 8 bases match TRBD1. The V gene's germline CDR1 is MGHDK and CDR2 SYGVNS. The CDR3 runs 15 residues. V dropped 6 bases and J dropped 4; count of bases not matched to a gene: 7. The CDR3 bases are TGTGCCAGCAGCCGGGACAGGTTCATCACCGGGGAGCTGTTTTTT. Its protein is CASSRDRFITGELFF.

The chain recombines TRBV6-1 with TRBJ2-3; D might be TRBD1 (6 bases). The CDR3 covers 17 residues. Trimming pared 1 base from V and 4 bases from J, leaving 18 bases between. Germline loops: CDR1 MNHNS, CDR2 SASEGT. The CDR3 protein is CASSEVLMGAGADTQYF. CDR3 nucleotide sequence: TGTGCCAGCAGTGAAGTGTTAATGGGGGCCGGGGCAGATACGCAGTATTTT.

The chain is built from TRBV19 and TRBJ2-7; D is possibly TRBD2 (5 bases). Looked up from germline, CDR1 is LNHDA and CDR2 is SQIVND (reference sequence). CDR3 length: 15 residues. Deletions cut 1 base from V and 6 bases from J, with 16 bases between. This CDR3 is CASSIGLATSGEQYF. Here the CDR3 DNA reads TGTGCCAGTAGTATAGGGCTAGCTACCTCGGGCGAGCAGTACTTC.

The gene calls are TRBV28 and TRBJ2-4; 11 bases agree with TRBD2. The length of the CDR3 is 16 residues. The germline V gene has CDR1 MDHEN and CDR2 SYDVKM. V lost 5 bases and J lost 1; bases outside the gene matches: 4. CDR3 sequence (DNA): TGTGCCAGCAGTAGTAGCGGGGGGGCTGCCAAAAACATTCAGTACTTC. Translating it yields CASSSSGGAAKNIQYF.

This clone showed up just a few times. The chain employs TRBV9 and TRBJ2-7; TRBD2 aligns across 8 bases. Losses at the gene ends were 3 bases for V and 7 bases for J; bases not matched to a gene: 12. Germline CDR1 is SGDLS and CDR2 is YYNGEE. The CDR3 extends over 15 amino acids. The CDR3 DNA reads as TGTGCCAGCAGCGCTCAGCCGGGACTAGAAAATGAGCAGTACTTC. Protein product: CASSAQPGLENEQYF.

The V gene is TRBV7-3, the J gene TRBJ2-1; 12 bases map to TRBD2. The trim removed 2 bases at V and 8 bases at J, leaving 4 bases unmatched. CDR1 and CDR2 from the germline V gene are SGHTA and FQGTGA. The CDR3 has 15 residues. The CDR3 reads CASSLLAGGLDEQFF. The CDR3 nucleotides read TGTGCCAGCAGCTTACTAGCGGGGGGGCTGGATGAGCAGTTCTTC.

The chain links TRBV4-1 to TRBJ1-1, with D possibly TRBD1 on 5 matching bases. The CDR3 runs 14 residues. The V gene lost 3 bases and the J gene lost 1 base, with 9 bases spanning the gap. The germline gives CDR1 MGHRA, CDR2 YSYEKL. For the CDR3, the DNA is TGCGCCAGCAGCCACCAGACAGCGAACACTGAAGCTTTCTTT. Translated: CASSHQTANTEAFF.

This rearrangement joins TRBV4-1 to TRBJ1-3; 10 nucleotides agree with TRBD1. The CDR3 extends over 16 amino acids. Germline V gene sequence: CDR1 MGHRA, CDR2 YSYEKL. Trimming at V came to 3 bases and at J to 4 bases, leaving 6 bases not matched to a gene. DNA for the CDR3: TGCGCCAGCAGCCAGCCTGACAGGGGGCAAGGAAACACCATATATTTT. This translates into CASSQPDRGQGNTIYF.

The chain is built from TRBV28 and TRBJ2-7; TRBD2 aligns across 8 bases. Germline V gives CDR1 MDHEN, CDR2 SYDVKM. Trimming removed 6 bases from V and 3 bases from J; junction bases left unmatched: 10. There are 15 residues in the CDR3. The CDR3 bases are TGTGCCAGCAGCCGGGAGGGGAAGGGGCTCTACGAGCAGTACTTC. Protein: CASSREGKGLYEQYF.

This chain connects TRBV3-1 (or the pseudogene TRBV3-2) to TRBJ1-1; 8 bases fit TRBD1. Germline-derived CDR1 and CDR2 are LGHDT and YNNKEL (reference sequence). This CDR3 is built from 17 residues. Unmatched junction bases numbered 13, after V lost 1 base and J lost 6 bases. The CDR3 reads CASSQAAYGQGKPEAFF. The CDR3 DNA reads TGTGCCAGCAGCCAAGCTGCGTACGGACAGGGTAAACCTGAAGCTTTCTTT.

CDR3 bases: TGTGCCAGCAGTTATTCAGGGGTCAATCAGCCCCAGCATTTT. Protein product: CASSYSGVNQPQHF. The chain links TRBV6-6 to TRBJ1-5; D perhaps matches TRBD1 (6 bases). Per the germline V gene, CDR1 is MNHNY and CDR2 is SVGAGI (reference sequence). The CDR3 is 14 amino acids. The V end was cut by 3 bases, the J end by 3 bases, with 9 bases between.

The chain joins TRBV3-1 (or the pseudogene TRBV3-2) to TRBJ2-7, with 7 bases aligning to TRBD1. The J segment lost 5 bases and the V segment lost 3 bases, leaving 7 bases of the junction unmatched. The CDR3 has 14 residues. The germline CDR1 and CDR2 sequences are LGHDT and YNNKEL (reference sequence). The CDR3 sequence: CASSHDRESDEQYF. CDR3 nucleotide sequence: TGTGCCAGCAGCCACGACAGGGAAAGCGACGAGCAGTACTTC.